The 17 T cell receptor beta chains in this list originate from one sample, sequenced in a study of immune cell composition in non-small cell lung cancer. The assay was immunoSEQ multiplex PCR, and TCRdb's table has in-frame clones only and misses some. Among approximately 1,500 clones listed, 80% were seen once. The sequenced material came from lung tumor tissue. These receptors all stem from a human donor with non-small cell lung cancer.

A note on this clone: Sequence at one end of the junction differs from germline and may be a read error. The chain couples TRBV18 to TRBJ2-1; the match to TRBD2 covers 8 bases. The germline CDR1 and CDR2 sequences are KGHSH and LQKENI. CDR3 length: 15 residues. DNA for the CDR3: TGTGCCAGCTTACCAGGCTTTAGCGGGGTAAATGAGCAGTTCTTC. The encoded protein is CASLPGFSGVNEQFF.

The chain joins TRBV11-2 to TRBJ2-2; D call uncertain. CDR1 and CDR2 (germline): SGHAT, FQNNGV. Trimming removed 3 bases at V and 0 bases at J, with 11 bases between. This CDR3 has 16 amino acids. The CDR3 region has the DNA TGTGCCAGCAGCTTTTTGACCACTACGAACACCGGGGAGCTGTTTTTT. It is translated as CASSFLTTTNTGELFF. Combining the CDR3 with reference TRBV11-2 and TRBJ2-2 gives the whole variable domain EAGVAQSPRYKIIEKRQSVAFWCNPISGHATLYWYQQILGQGPKLLIQFQNNGVVDDSQLPKDRFSAERLKGVDSTLKIQPAKLEDSAVYLCASSFLTTTNTGELFFGEGSRLTVL.

A word on this clone: An end of the junction differs from the germline gene, which may be a read error. The rearrangement links TRBV6-6 to TRBJ2-3; 9 bases line up with TRBD2. CDR3 size: 14 residues. Per the germline V gene, CDR1 is MNHNY and CDR2 is SVGAGI (reference sequence). CDR3 protein: CASSTGTSTDTQYF. The CDR3 DNA follows: TGTGCCAGCAGCACCGGGACTAGCACCGATACGCAGTATTTT.

This chain uses TRBV6-1 with TRBJ1-5; D gene ambiguous. This CDR3 comprises 15 residues. V was cut by 2 bases and J by 5 bases, with 13 bases left in between. Germline V CDR1 and CDR2: MNHNS, SASEGT. DNA of the CDR3: TGTGCCAGCAGTGAACGAGCTTCTCTACATCAGCCCCAGCATTTT. Amino acid sequence: CASSERASLHQPQHF.

This clone was counted once. The rearrangement uses TRBV4-1 and TRBJ2-1; 11 positions agree with TRBD2. CDR1 MGHRA and CDR2 YSYEKL come from the germline V gene. This CDR3 is 15 amino acids long. V was clipped by 6 bases and J by 2 bases; unmatched bases: 3. The CDR3: CASSTGLAAYNEQFF. CDR3 nucleotide sequence: TGCGCCAGCAGTACGGGACTAGCGGCCTACAATGAGCAGTTCTTC.

The chain uses TRBV2 and TRBJ2-2; D ambiguous. The length of the CDR3 is 11 residues. Germline CDR1 is SNHLY and CDR2 is FYNNEI. V dropped 7 bases and J dropped 13 bases, with 13 bases sitting between them. The CDR3 DNA sequence: TGTGCCAGCAATTGGGTGGGCAGGCTGTTTTTT. This codes for CASNWVGRLFF.

This clone came up a few times. V and J are TRBV5-1 and TRBJ2-2; TRBD2 agrees at 10 bases. Germline CDR1 is SGHRS and CDR2 is YFSETQ. V lost 3 bases to trimming and J lost 4 bases; unmatched junction nucleotides: 12. The CDR3 length is 18 residues. The CDR3 spells CASSSGTSVGDGTGELFF. The CDR3 DNA follows: TGCGCCAGCAGCTCGGGGACTAGCGTCGGGGATGGCACCGGGGAGCTGTTTTTT. The variable domain in full, completed from reference TRBV5-1 and TRBJ2-2, reads KAGVTQTPRYLIKTRGQQVTLSCSPISGHRSVSWYQQTPGQGLQFLFEYFSETQRNKGNFPGRFSGRQFSNSRSEMNVSTLELGDSALYLCASSSGTSVGDGTGELFFGEGSRLTVL.

The CDR3 region has the DNA TGTGCCAGCAGCCCGGGACAGCTCCAATCCTTCTATGGCTACACCTTC. Protein sequence: CASSPGQLQSFYGYTF. V gene TRBV5-6 combines with J gene TRBJ1-2, with 7 nucleotides matching TRBD1. Unmatched junction bases numbered 13, after V lost 4 bases and J lost 4 bases. Germline V CDR1 and CDR2: SGHDT, YYEEEE. The CDR3 contains 16 residues.

The chain recombines TRBV28 with TRBJ1-5; possibly TRBD1 for D (5 bases). This CDR3 spans 15 amino acids. The V gene lost 5 bases and the J gene lost 6 bases, with 17 bases spanning the gap. The germline CDR1 and CDR2 sequences are MDHEN and SYDVKM. CDR3 nucleotide sequence: TGTGCCAGCAGTGCCACCGGGGGAGGAGGTCAGCCCCAGCATTTT. Protein sequence: CASSATGGGGQPQHF.

This clone was seen a single time. The genes are TRBV28 and TRBJ1-3, with 10 bases matching TRBD1. Trimming took 4 bases from V and 4 from J; bases not matched to a gene: 4. The CDR3 is made up of 15 amino acids. The germline CDR1 and CDR2 sequences are MDHEN and SYDVKM. The CDR3 DNA is TGTGCCAGCAGTTCGGGACAGGGGACGGGAAACACCATATATTTT. This sequence encodes CASSSGQGTGNTIYF.

V gene TRBV11-2 combines with J gene TRBJ1-1; possible D gene TRBD1, 6 bases. The CDR3 has 16 amino acids. Germline values: CDR1 SGHAT, CDR2 FQNNGV. The V end was cut by 4 bases, the J end by 1 base, with 16 bases between. The CDR3 is CASSSLGGIANTEAFF. The DNA of the CDR3 is TGTGCCAGCAGCTCCCTAGGGGGTATAGCGAACACTGAAGCTTTCTTT.

The chain couples TRBV4-1 to TRBJ2-7; 9 bases align to TRBD1. This CDR3 has 14 residues. J gave up 6 bases and V 3 bases, and 6 bases lay outside the gene matches. The germline V gene has CDR1 MGHRA and CDR2 YSYEKL. This chain's CDR3 is CASSQRDRAAEQYF. DNA for the CDR3: TGCGCCAGCAGCCAGCGGGACAGGGCCGCCGAGCAGTACTTC.

This chain uses TRBV9 with TRBJ2-1, with 12 bases aligning to TRBD2. The CDR3 consists of 16 residues. J was trimmed by 4 bases and V by 4 bases; bases with no gene match: 6. Germline CDR1 and CDR2: SGDLS and YYNGEE. The chain's CDR3 is CASSPYLAGGYNEQFF. DNA of the CDR3: TGTGCCAGCAGCCCCTACCTAGCGGGGGGGTACAATGAGCAGTTCTTC.

The chain employs TRBV29-1 and TRBJ2-1; 11 nucleotides line up with TRBD2. This CDR3 comprises 16 residues. Germline lookup yields CDR1 SQVTM and CDR2 ANQGSEA. V trimming: 4 bases; J trimming: 7 bases; junction bases outside the gene matches: 12. The CDR3 bases are TGCAGCGTTGGGGGGCTTAGCGGGGGGGCGGGTAATGAGCAGTTCTTC. This gives the protein CSVGGLSGGAGNEQFF.

This clone is categorized as large. The chain combines TRBV19 with TRBJ1-5; TRBD1 matches 7 bases. Germline trimming cut 4 bases from V and 7 bases from J; bases unmatched to any gene: 10. Germline lookup yields CDR1 LNHDA and CDR2 SQIVND (reference sequence). The CDR3 consists of 15 residues. The CDR3 spells CASSTDRAQGQPQHF. Written as DNA, the CDR3 is TGTGCCAGTAGTACCGACAGGGCCCAGGGACAGCCCCAGCATTTT.

The rearrangement uses TRBV7-2 and TRBJ2-1; tentative D call: TRBD2 (7 bases). This CDR3 spans 15 amino acids. CDR1 and CDR2 (germline): SGHTA, FQGNSA. V lost 5 bases and J 8 bases, leaving 19 bases between the germline ends. CDR3 residues: CASSLEGGGHYEQFF. The CDR3 DNA is TGTGCCAGCAGCCTTGAGGGGGGGGGCCATTATGAGCAGTTCTTC.

The chain links TRBV6-5 to TRBJ2-1; tentative D call: TRBD1 (5 bases). V lost 2 bases to trimming and J lost 12 bases, with 17 bases between them. CDR1 is MNHEY, CDR2 SVGAGI, per germline. The CDR3 length is 14 residues. Written as DNA, the CDR3 is TGTGCCAGCAGTTACACCAACTTGGGGCTGAGGCAGTTCTTC. It codes for CASSYTNLGLRQFF.